This T cell receptor (beta chain) was captured in a study of T cells in Graves' hyperthyroidism and ophthalmopathy. Study observations and caveats: Separating ophthalmopathy from stable hyperthyroidism was achieved by a 13 V-J model.

Remarks on this clonotype: What it binds is unknown.

The germline V gene encodes CDR1 MDHEN and CDR2 SYDVKM. The CDR3 consists of 16 residues. V trimming: 6 bases; J trimming: 4 bases; junction bases outside the gene matches: 12. Using RNA transcripts as the source, TCR beta CDR3 regions were amplified. The primer set for the first-round RT-PCR of the TCR CDR3 was HTBI. TCRdb redid the calling of the multiplex PCR reads with MiXCR, one entry per CDR3 protein. The sample shows 600,000 or so distinct CDR3 sequences, 14% of them seen only once. The sequence derives from a woman between 18 and 29 years old with Graves' ophthalmopathy. The specimen sequenced was blood. J is TRBJ2-3 and V is TRBV28, with 8 bases matching TRBD1. CDR3 nucleotides: TGTGCCAGCAGGGTTGGCTACAGGGGGAGCTCAGATACGCAGTATTTT. Encoded protein: CASRVGYRGSSDTQYF.